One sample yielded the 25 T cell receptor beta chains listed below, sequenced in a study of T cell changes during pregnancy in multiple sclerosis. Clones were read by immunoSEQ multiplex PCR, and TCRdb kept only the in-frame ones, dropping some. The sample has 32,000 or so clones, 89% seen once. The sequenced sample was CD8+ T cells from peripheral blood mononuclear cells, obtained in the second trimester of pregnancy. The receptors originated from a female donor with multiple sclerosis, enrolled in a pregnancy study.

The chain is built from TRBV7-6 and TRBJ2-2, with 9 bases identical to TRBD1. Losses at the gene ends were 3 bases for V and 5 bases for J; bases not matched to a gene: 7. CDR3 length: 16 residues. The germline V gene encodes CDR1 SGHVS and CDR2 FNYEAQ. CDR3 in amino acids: CASSFATGGGTGELFF. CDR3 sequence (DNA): TGTGCCAGCAGCTTCGCCACAGGGGGCGGAACCGGGGAGCTGTTTTTT.

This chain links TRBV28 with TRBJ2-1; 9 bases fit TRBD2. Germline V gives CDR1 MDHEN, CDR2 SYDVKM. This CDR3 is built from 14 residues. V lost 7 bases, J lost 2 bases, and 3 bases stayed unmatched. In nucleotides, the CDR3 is TGTGCCAGCAAACTAGCGGGTACCTACAATGAGCAGTTCTTC. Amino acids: CASKLAGTYNEQFF.

The CDR3 region has the DNA TGTGCCAGTAGTATAAATCAGGGAGGTACGCAGTATTTT. Encoded protein: CASSINQGGTQYF. The chain has TRBV19 and TRBJ2-3, with TRBD2 as a possible D gene (6 bases). The CDR3 is 13 amino acids. Deletions cut 2 bases from V and 8 bases from J, with 11 bases between. Germline-derived CDR1 and CDR2 are LNHDA and SQIVND (reference sequence).

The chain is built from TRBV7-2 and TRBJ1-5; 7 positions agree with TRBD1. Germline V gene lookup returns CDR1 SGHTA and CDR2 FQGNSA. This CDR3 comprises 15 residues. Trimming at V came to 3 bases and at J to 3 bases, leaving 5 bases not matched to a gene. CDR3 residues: CASSLTGQTNQPQHF. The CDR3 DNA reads TGTGCCAGCAGCTTGACGGGACAGACCAATCAGCCCCAGCATTTT. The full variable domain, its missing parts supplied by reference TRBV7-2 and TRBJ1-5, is GAGVSQSPSNKVTEKGKDVELRCDPISGHTALYWYRQSLGQGLEFLIYFQGNSAPDKSGLPSDRFSAERTGGSVSTLTIQRTQQEDSAVYLCASSLTGQTNQPQHFGDGTRLSIL.

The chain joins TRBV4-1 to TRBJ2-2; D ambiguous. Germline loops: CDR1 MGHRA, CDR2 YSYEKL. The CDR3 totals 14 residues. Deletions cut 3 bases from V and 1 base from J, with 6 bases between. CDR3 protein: CASSHWQNTGELFF. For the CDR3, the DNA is TGCGCCAGCAGCCACTGGCAGAACACCGGGGAGCTGTTTTTT.

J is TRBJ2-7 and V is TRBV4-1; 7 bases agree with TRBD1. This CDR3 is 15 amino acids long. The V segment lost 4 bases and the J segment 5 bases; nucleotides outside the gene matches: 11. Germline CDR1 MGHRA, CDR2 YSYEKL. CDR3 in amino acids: CASSRTRDRGNEQYF. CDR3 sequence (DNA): TGCGCCAGCAGCCGTACCCGGGACAGAGGAAACGAGCAGTACTTC.

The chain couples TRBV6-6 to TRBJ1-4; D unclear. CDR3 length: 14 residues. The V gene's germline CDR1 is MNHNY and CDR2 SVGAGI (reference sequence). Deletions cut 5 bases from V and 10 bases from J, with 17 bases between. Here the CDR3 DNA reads TGTGCCAGCAGTCCTTGGGCCTACTTAGGAAAACTGTTTTTT. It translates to CASSPWAYLGKLFF.

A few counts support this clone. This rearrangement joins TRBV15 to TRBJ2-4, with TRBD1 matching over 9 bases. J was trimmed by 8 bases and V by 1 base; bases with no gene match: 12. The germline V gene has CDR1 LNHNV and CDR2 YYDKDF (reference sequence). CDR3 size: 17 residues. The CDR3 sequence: CATSRVSPGQGLDIQYF. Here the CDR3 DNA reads TGTGCCACCAGCAGAGTATCGCCGGGACAGGGTTTGGACATTCAGTACTTC.

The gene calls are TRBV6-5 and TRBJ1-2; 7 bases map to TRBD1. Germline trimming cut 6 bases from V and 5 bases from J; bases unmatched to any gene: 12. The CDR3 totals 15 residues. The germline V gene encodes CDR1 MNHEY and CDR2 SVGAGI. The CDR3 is CASSYRDSQRYGYTF. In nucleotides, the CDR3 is TGTGCCAGCAGCTATCGGGACAGCCAAAGATATGGCTACACCTTC.

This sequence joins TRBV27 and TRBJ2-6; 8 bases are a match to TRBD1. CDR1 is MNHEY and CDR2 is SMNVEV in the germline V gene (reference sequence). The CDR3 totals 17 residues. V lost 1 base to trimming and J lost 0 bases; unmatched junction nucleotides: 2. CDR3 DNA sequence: TGTGCCAGCAGTTTATTCGGGACAGGCTCTGGGGCCAACGTCCTGACTTTC. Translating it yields CASSLFGTGSGANVLTF.

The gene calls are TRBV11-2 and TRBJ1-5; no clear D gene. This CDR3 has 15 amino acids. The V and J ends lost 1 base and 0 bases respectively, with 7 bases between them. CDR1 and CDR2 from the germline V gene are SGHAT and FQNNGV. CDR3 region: CASSLGPGSNQPQHF. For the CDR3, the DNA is TGTGCCAGCAGCTTAGGCCCAGGTAGCAATCAGCCCCAGCATTTT.

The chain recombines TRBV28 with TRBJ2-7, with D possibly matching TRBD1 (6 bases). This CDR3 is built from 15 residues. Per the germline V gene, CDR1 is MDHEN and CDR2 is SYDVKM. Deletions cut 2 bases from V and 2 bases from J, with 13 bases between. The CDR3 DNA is TGTGCCAGCAGTTTAGTACAGGGAGATGCCTACGAGCAGTACTTC. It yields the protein CASSLVQGDAYEQYF.

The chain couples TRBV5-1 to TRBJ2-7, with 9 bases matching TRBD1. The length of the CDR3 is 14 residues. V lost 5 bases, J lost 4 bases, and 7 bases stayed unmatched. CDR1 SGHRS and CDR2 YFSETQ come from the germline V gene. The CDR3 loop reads CASRYAGTGYEQYF. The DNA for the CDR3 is TGCGCCAGCAGATATGCCGGGACAGGGTACGAGCAGTACTTC.

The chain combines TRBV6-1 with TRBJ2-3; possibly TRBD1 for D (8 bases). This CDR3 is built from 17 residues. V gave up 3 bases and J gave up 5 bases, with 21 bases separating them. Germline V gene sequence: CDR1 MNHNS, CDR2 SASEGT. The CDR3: CASSEEGAGGGRDTQYF. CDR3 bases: TGTGCCAGCAGTGAGGAAGGTGCAGGGGGCGGGAGAGATACGCAGTATTTT.

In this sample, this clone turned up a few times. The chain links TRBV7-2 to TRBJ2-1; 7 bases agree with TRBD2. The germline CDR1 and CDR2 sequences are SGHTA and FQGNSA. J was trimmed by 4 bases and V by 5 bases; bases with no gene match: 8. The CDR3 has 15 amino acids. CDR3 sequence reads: CASSLTIGGYNEQFF. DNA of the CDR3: TGTGCCAGCAGCCTTACTATCGGGGGGTACAATGAGCAGTTCTTC.

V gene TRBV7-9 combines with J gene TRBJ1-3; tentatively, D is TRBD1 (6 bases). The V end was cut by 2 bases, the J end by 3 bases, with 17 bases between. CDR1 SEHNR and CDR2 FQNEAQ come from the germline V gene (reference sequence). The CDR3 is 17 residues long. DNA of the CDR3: TGTGCCAGCAGCTTATCGGCGGGGGGCGCAGATGGAAACACCATATATTTT. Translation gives CASSLSAGGADGNTIYF.

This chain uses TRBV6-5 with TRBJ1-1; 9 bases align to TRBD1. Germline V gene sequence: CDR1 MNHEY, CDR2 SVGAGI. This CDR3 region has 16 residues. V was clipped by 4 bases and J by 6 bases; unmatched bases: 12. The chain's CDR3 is CASSSEPGQGRPEAFF. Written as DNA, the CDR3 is TGTGCCAGCAGTTCCGAACCGGGACAGGGAAGGCCTGAAGCTTTCTTT.

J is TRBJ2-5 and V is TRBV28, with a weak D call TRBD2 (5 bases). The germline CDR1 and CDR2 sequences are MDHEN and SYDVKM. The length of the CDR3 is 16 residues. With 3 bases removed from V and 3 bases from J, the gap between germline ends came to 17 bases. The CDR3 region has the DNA TGTGCCAGCAGTTTCCGTCCGGGAACTCTGGAAGAGACCCAGTACTTC. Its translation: CASSFRPGTLEETQYF.

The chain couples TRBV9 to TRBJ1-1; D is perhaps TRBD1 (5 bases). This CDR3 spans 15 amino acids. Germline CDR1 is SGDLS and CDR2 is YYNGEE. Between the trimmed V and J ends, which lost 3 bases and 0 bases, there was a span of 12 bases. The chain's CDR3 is CASSAQTDVNTEAFF. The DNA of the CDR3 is TGTGCCAGCAGCGCCCAGACAGATGTGAACACTGAAGCTTTCTTT.

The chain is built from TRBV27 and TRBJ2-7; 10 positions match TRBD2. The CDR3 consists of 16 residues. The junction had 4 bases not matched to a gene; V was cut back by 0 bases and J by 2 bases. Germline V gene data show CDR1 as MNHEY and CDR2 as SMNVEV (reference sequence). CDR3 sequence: CASSLSGSGGAYEQYF. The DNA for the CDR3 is TGTGCCAGCAGTTTATCCGGGAGCGGGGGGGCCTACGAGCAGTACTTC.

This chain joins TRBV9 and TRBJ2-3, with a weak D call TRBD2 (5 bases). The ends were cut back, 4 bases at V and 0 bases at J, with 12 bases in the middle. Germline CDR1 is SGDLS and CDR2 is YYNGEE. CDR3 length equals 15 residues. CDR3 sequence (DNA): TGTGCCAGCAGCATCGGACTCGCTAGCACAGATACGCAGTATTTT. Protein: CASSIGLASTDTQYF.

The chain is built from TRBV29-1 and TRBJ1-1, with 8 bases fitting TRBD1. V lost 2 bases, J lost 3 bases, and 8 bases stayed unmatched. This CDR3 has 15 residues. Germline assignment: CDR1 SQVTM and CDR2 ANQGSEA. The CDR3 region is CSVEFQGAWDTEAFF. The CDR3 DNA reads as TGCAGCGTTGAATTTCAGGGGGCCTGGGACACTGAAGCTTTCTTT.

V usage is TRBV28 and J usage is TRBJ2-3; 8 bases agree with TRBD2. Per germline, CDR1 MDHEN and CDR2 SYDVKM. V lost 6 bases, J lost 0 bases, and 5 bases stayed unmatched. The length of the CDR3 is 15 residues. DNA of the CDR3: TGTGCCAGCAGCCCTAGCGGGTCTAGCACAGATACGCAGTATTTT. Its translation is CASSPSGSSTDTQYF. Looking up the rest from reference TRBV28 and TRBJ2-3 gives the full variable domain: DVKVTQSSRYLVKRTGEKVFLECVQDMDHENMFWYRQDPGLGLRLIYFSYDVKMKEKGDIPEGYSVSREKKERFSLILESASTNQTSMYLCASSPSGSSTDTQYFGPGTRLTVL.

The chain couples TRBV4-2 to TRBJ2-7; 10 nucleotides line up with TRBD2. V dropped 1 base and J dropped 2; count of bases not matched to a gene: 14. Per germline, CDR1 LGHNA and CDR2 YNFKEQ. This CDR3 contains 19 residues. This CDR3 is CASSQVIWLTSGTAYEQYF. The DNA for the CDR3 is TGTGCCAGCAGCCAAGTAATTTGGCTTACTAGCGGGACCGCCTACGAGCAGTACTTC.

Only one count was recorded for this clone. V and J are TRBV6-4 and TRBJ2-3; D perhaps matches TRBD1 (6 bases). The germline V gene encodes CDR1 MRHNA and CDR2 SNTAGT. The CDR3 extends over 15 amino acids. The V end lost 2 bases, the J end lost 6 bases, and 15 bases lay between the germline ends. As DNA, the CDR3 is TGTGCCAGCAGTGACGGTCTAGGGGGAGCGGATACGCAGTATTTT. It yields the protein CASSDGLGGADTQYF.